This T cell receptor (beta chain) is from a study of molecular identifiers for immune sequencing clone quantification listed by TCRdb under 2018. Concerning the study at large: For a replicate experiment, RNA from roughly 20,000 or 100,000 naive CD8 T cells was divided into five aliquots, and four of the five aliquots were sequenced. This methods study benchmarked molecular-identifier clustering-based TCR repertoire sequencing (MIDCIRS) and TCR RNA copy counting, using CD8 T cells to do so. What the work shows at the level of the full study, not this receptor alone: Even against a background of one million naive CD8 T cells, spiked-in Jurkat TCR RNA amounting to a single cell's worth was reported to be detectable. In CMV-specific effector cells, clones with more than 20 RNA copies contained over 99% of molecules, whereas in naive cells such clones contained under 1% of molecules. The naive libraries included spiked-in Jurkat TCR RNA (around nine copies' worth), and this Jurkat TCR RNA is not part of the donor repertoire. When barcode sub-clustering was left out, chimeric consensus sequences inflated TCR diversity, with chimeras reaching as high as 47%. Highly expanded clone sizes could be underestimated if identical TCR molecules share a barcode. Modeling estimated about 3.3 recovered TCR RNA copies per cell, compared with approximately 9.5 by digital PCR, which implies roughly 30% capture efficiency.

The method behind the library was PCR. The sample was run on an Illumina HiSeq 4000. Bulk TCR libraries were prepared as previously described, using TCR primers listed in Table S5. The Qiagen AllPrep DNA/RNA kit was used to purify total RNA. Reads from multiple sequencing runs of the same library were pooled before analysis. Concerning the study's data processing: Reads were retained only if their TCR constant sequence matched exactly, and those retained reads were trimmed to 150 nt and grouped according to their 12-nt molecular barcodes. Within each barcode group, reads were sub-clustered at a 15% Levenshtein threshold, and quality-weighted consensus sequences were built per RNA molecule. Non-functional sequences were excluded, and lower-count sequences lying one edit away from another sequence were also excluded. Barcode sub-clusters with fewer than 20% of the maximum read count were removed, based on fitting two negative binomial distributions. Clones were called with MiXCR by TCRdb after fastp trimmed the public reads at Q25, and only in-frame beta chains were retained. Identical CDR3 protein sequences are pooled into one entry, listed with their most common genes and DNA. V and J calls and clone size were set by TCRdb, not the authors. This sample comprises roughly 93,000 distinct CDR3 sequences, under 20% of them detected only once. Of the sample, roughly 0.89% is held by the ten largest clones.

Naive CD8 T cell libraries were made from roughly 20,000 to 1,000,000 sorted cells using 10%, 30% or 50% of purified RNA. Naive CD8 T cells, defined as CD8+CD4-CCR7+CD45RA+, were FACS-sorted into RLT Plus buffer on a BD FACSAria II. Nine to eleven TCR copies' worth of Jurkat RNA were spiked into about 19,000-1,000,000 naive CD8 T cell samples to test detection sensitivity. Enrichment of CD8 T cells was performed with RosetteSep CD8+ T Cell Enrichment Cocktail and Ficoll-Paque, after which ACK red cell lysis was carried out. This clonotype was found many times. The antigen it recognizes is unknown. The input lacks base qualities; no much larger clone sits a single base away. From the cysteine up to the phenylalanine, the CDR3 has a length of 13 residues. Here the CDR3 DNA is all that survives: 39 bases in frame from base 1. V is clipped by 4 bases and J by 0 bases, and the sequence between their germline boundaries is 7 bases long. The germline V gene sets CDR1 to SQVTM and CDR2 to ANQGSEA.

The sample consisted of naive CD8+ T cells from blood, with Jurkat cell RNA spiked in. This specimen's cell subset or site label, per the study, means: FACS-sorted CD8+CD4-CCR7+CD45RA+ naive T cells. The chain links TRBV29-1 with TRBJ2-1; a confident D gene designation cannot be given. This TCR was sampled from a human donor in good health. Some libraries in this study had Jurkat cell RNA spiked in. The nucleotides read TGCAGCGTTGGGCTGGTCTCCTACAATGAGCAGTTCTTC. This encodes CSVGLVSYNEQFF.